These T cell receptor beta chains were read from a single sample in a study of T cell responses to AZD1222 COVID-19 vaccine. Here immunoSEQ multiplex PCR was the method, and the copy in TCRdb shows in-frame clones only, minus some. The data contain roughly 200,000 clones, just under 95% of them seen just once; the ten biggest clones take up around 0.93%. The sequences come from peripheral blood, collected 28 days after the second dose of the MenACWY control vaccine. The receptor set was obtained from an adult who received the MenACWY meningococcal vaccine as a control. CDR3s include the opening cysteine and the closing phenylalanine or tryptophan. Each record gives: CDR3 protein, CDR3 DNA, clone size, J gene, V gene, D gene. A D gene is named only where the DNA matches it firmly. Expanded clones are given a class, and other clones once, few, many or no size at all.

CDR3 protein: CASSLGRGYEQYF; CDR3 DNA: TGTGCCAGCAGCCTAGGAAGGGGCTACGAGCAGTACTTC; clone size: .; J gene: TRBJ2-7; V gene: TRBV12-3/TRBV12-4; D gene: .
CDR3 protein: CASSPALNQPQHF; CDR3 DNA: TGTGCCAGCTCACCAGCTTTAAATCAGCCCCAGCATTTT; clone size: .; J gene: TRBJ1-5; V gene: TRBV18; D gene: .
CDR3 protein: CASALQDNTEAFF; CDR3 DNA: TGCGCCAGCGCCCTTCAGGATAACACTGAAGCTTTCTTT; clone size: .; J gene: TRBJ1-1; V gene: TRBV5-1; D gene: .
CDR3 protein: CASSPDSNQPQHF; CDR3 DNA: TGTGCCAGTAGTCCAGATAGCAATCAGCCCCAGCATTTT; clone size: once; J gene: TRBJ1-5; V gene: TRBV19; D gene: .
CDR3 protein: CASSLTGSPARYGYTF; CDR3 DNA: TGTGCCAGCAGCCTGACAGGGTCGCCAGCCCGATATGGCTACACCTTC; clone size: .; J gene: TRBJ1-2; V gene: TRBV28; D gene: TRBD1
CDR3 protein: CASSLRQGYGGNQPQHF; CDR3 DNA: TGTGCCAGCAGTTTAAGGCAGGGGTATGGTGGCAATCAGCCCCAGCATTTT; clone size: .; J gene: TRBJ1-5; V gene: TRBV27; D gene: .
CDR3 protein: CSVESRQVNYGYTF; CDR3 DNA: TGCAGCGTTGAATCCCGACAGGTTAACTATGGCTACACCTTC; clone size: .; J gene: TRBJ1-2; V gene: TRBV29-1; D gene: .
CDR3 protein: CATSRDRGTGELFF; CDR3 DNA: TGTGCCACCAGCAGAGATCGTGGCACCGGGGAGCTGTTTTTT; clone size: .; J gene: TRBJ2-2; V gene: TRBV15; D gene: .
CDR3 protein: CASSPGGGLNEKLFF; CDR3 DNA: TGTGCCAGTAGTCCCGGAGGGGGACTTAATGAAAAACTGTTTTTT; clone size: .; J gene: TRBJ1-4; V gene: TRBV19; D gene: .
CDR3 protein: CASSLGQGSSGANVLTF; CDR3 DNA: TGTGCCAGCAGCTTAGGACAGGGGAGTTCGGGGGCCAACGTCCTGACTTTC; clone size: .; J gene: TRBJ2-6; V gene: TRBV7-9; D gene: TRBD1
CDR3 protein: CASSYNRARETQYF; CDR3 DNA: TGTGCCAGCAGTTACAATCGGGCTAGGGAGACCCAGTACTTC; clone size: .; J gene: TRBJ2-5; V gene: TRBV6-2/TRBV6-3; D gene: .
CDR3 protein: CASSMAAREKLFF; CDR3 DNA: TGTGCCAGTAGTATGGCAGCGCGGGAAAAACTGTTTTTT; clone size: .; J gene: TRBJ1-4; V gene: TRBV19; D gene: .
CDR3 protein: CASSAIGTVSNQPQHF; CDR3 DNA: TGTGCCAGCAGCGCCATCGGGACGGTCAGCAATCAGCCCCAGCATTTT; clone size: .; J gene: TRBJ1-5; V gene: TRBV7-2; D gene: .
CDR3 protein: CASSEDSGRGGYTF; CDR3 DNA: TGTGCCAGCAGTGAAGACTCAGGGAGGGGTGGCTACACCTTC; clone size: few; J gene: TRBJ1-2; V gene: TRBV6-1; D gene: .
CDR3 protein: CASSPGGQNYNSPLHF; CDR3 DNA: TGTGCCAGCTCACCCGGCGGACAGAATTATAATTCACCCCTCCACTTT; clone size: once; J gene: TRBJ1-6; V gene: TRBV18; D gene: .
CDR3 protein: CAWSTGGGNEKLFF; CDR3 DNA: TGTGCCTGGAGCACAGGGGGAGGTAATGAAAAACTGTTTTTT; clone size: .; J gene: TRBJ1-4; V gene: TRBV30; D gene: TRBD1
CDR3 protein: CASSLFGGQADYGYTF; CDR3 DNA: TGTGCCAGCAGTTTATTCGGGGGACAGGCTGACTATGGCTACACCTTC; clone size: .; J gene: TRBJ1-2; V gene: TRBV27; D gene: TRBD1
CDR3 protein: CASLYRDRSTDTQYF; CDR3 DNA: TGTGCCAGCCTATACCGGGACAGGAGCACAGATACGCAGTATTTT; clone size: .; J gene: TRBJ2-3; V gene: TRBV6-5; D gene: TRBD1
CDR3 protein: CASSPSSGGVTGELFF; CDR3 DNA: TGTGCCAGCAGCCCTTCTAGCGGGGGGGTCACCGGGGAGCTGTTTTTT; clone size: .; J gene: TRBJ2-2; V gene: TRBV5-8; D gene: TRBD2
CDR3 protein: CASSQETPRSEKLFF; CDR3 DNA: TGCGCCAGCAGCCAAGAAACCCCCAGGAGTGAAAAACTGTTTTTT; clone size: .; J gene: TRBJ1-4; V gene: TRBV4-1; D gene: .
CDR3 protein: CASSELGGEFYGYTF; CDR3 DNA: TGTGCCAGCAGTGAATTAGGGGGGGAGTTTTATGGCTACACCTTC; clone size: few; J gene: TRBJ1-2; V gene: TRBV25-1; D gene: .
CDR3 protein: CASSPGAGGYTF; CDR3 DNA: TGTGCCAGCTCACCGGGGGCTGGTGGCTACACCTTC; clone size: .; J gene: TRBJ1-2; V gene: TRBV18; D gene: .
CDR3 protein: CASSEGPWAGNGYTF; CDR3 DNA: TGTGCCAGCAGTGAAGGGCCGTGGGCAGGGAATGGCTACACCTTC; clone size: .; J gene: TRBJ1-2; V gene: TRBV6-1; D gene: .
CDR3 protein: CASSYSAANTEAFF; CDR3 DNA: TGTGCCAGCAGTTACTCGGCAGCGAACACTGAAGCTTTCTTT; clone size: .; J gene: TRBJ1-1; V gene: TRBV6-2/TRBV6-3; D gene: .
CDR3 protein: CASSTDRGHNQPQHF; CDR3 DNA: TGTGCCAGCAGCACGGACAGGGGGCACAATCAGCCCCAGCATTTT; clone size: .; J gene: TRBJ1-5; V gene: TRBV6-5; D gene: TRBD1
CDR3 protein: CASGYRVGTGTEAFF; CDR3 DNA: TGTGCCAGCGGGTACAGGGTGGGGACGGGAACTGAAGCTTTCTTT; clone size: .; J gene: TRBJ1-1; V gene: TRBV7-2; D gene: .
CDR3 protein: CASSLQGRAYNSPLHF; CDR3 DNA: TGCGCCAGCAGCTTGCAGGGTAGAGCCTATAATTCACCCCTCCACTTT; clone size: .; J gene: TRBJ1-6; V gene: TRBV5-1; D gene: .
CDR3 protein: CASSIWDRVSNYGYTF; CDR3 DNA: TGTGCCAGTAGTATTTGGGACAGGGTATCTAACTATGGCTACACCTTC; clone size: .; J gene: TRBJ1-2; V gene: TRBV19; D gene: TRBD1
CDR3 protein: CASSRQGIGEAFF; CDR3 DNA: TGTGCCAGCAGCAGACAGGGGATCGGTGAAGCTTTCTTT; clone size: .; J gene: TRBJ1-1; V gene: TRBV2; D gene: TRBD1
CDR3 protein: CASSQEERQGVFQETQYF; CDR3 DNA: TGCGCCAGCAGCCAAGAGGAGCGGCAGGGGGTGTTCCAAGAGACCCAGTACTTC; clone size: .; J gene: TRBJ2-5; V gene: TRBV4-1; D gene: TRBD1
CDR3 protein: CASSLAGNSPLHF; CDR3 DNA: TGTGCCAGCAGCTTAGCAGGTAATTCACCCCTCCACTTT; clone size: once; J gene: TRBJ1-6; V gene: TRBV7-2; D gene: .
CDR3 protein: CSAFSNEKLFF; CDR3 DNA: TGCAGTGCTTTTAGTAATGAAAAACTGTTTTTT; clone size: .; J gene: TRBJ1-4; V gene: TRBV20-1; D gene: .
CDR3 protein: CASSLSEQGVETQYF; CDR3 DNA: TGTGCCAGCAGCTTGTCAGAGCAGGGGGTTGAGACCCAGTACTTC; clone size: .; J gene: TRBJ2-5; V gene: TRBV5-5; D gene: TRBD1
CDR3 protein: CASRAQGGSPLHF; CDR3 DNA: TGTGCCAGCCGGGCCCAAGGGGGTTCACCCCTCCACTTT; clone size: .; J gene: TRBJ1-6; V gene: TRBV2; D gene: .
CDR3 protein: CASSYSEGGTEAFF; CDR3 DNA: TGTGCCAGCAGTTACTCCGAGGGAGGGACTGAAGCTTTCTTT; clone size: once; J gene: TRBJ1-1; V gene: TRBV6-5; D gene: .
CDR3 protein: CASRPAGTGNSPLHF; CDR3 DNA: TGTGCCAGTAGGCCCGCTGGGACAGGGAATTCACCCCTCCACTTT; clone size: .; J gene: TRBJ1-6; V gene: TRBV19; D gene: TRBD1
CDR3 protein: CASSYQIGVRSPLHF; CDR3 DNA: TGTGCCAGCAGTTACCAGATAGGTGTACGATCACCCCTCCACTTT; clone size: .; J gene: TRBJ1-6; V gene: TRBV6-2/TRBV6-3; D gene: .
CDR3 protein: CASSEEGRQPQHF; CDR3 DNA: TGTGCCAGCAGTGAAGAAGGAAGGCAGCCCCAGCATTTT; clone size: .; J gene: TRBJ1-5; V gene: TRBV2; D gene: .
CDR3 protein: CSVRDEKLFF; CDR3 DNA: TGCAGCGTCCGGGATGAAAAACTGTTTTTT; clone size: once; J gene: TRBJ1-4; V gene: TRBV29-1; D gene: .
CDR3 protein: CASSLLPGQGAYEQYF; CDR3 DNA: TGTGCCAGCAGCTTGCTTCCGGGACAGGGGGCCTACGAGCAGTACTTC; clone size: few; J gene: TRBJ2-7; V gene: TRBV5-6; D gene: TRBD1
CDR3 protein: CASSQDSDGGYTF; CDR3 DNA: TGTGCCAGCAGCCAGGACAGTGACGGTGGCTACACCTTC; clone size: .; J gene: TRBJ1-2; V gene: TRBV11-1; D gene: .
CDR3 protein: CSVDAYNEQFF; CDR3 DNA: TGCAGTGTGGACGCATACAATGAGCAGTTCTTC; clone size: .; J gene: TRBJ2-1; V gene: TRBV20-1; D gene: .
CDR3 protein: CAWSVGGETQYF; CDR3 DNA: TGTGCCTGGAGTGTTGGAGGCGAGACCCAGTACTTC; clone size: .; J gene: TRBJ2-5; V gene: TRBV30; D gene: .
CDR3 protein: CASSRGTGLFYGYTF; CDR3 DNA: TGTGCCAGCAGTCGGGGGACAGGGCTGTTCTATGGCTACACCTTC; clone size: .; J gene: TRBJ1-2; V gene: TRBV2; D gene: TRBD1
CDR3 protein: CASSQDGGGYNQPQHF; CDR3 DNA: TGCGCCAGCAGCCAAGATGGGGGGGGATACAATCAGCCCCAGCATTTT; clone size: .; J gene: TRBJ1-5; V gene: TRBV4-1; D gene: .
CDR3 protein: CASSHPGLAGGRNTGELFF; CDR3 DNA: TGTGCCAGCAGCCACCCGGGACTAGCGGGGGGGCGTAACACCGGGGAGCTGTTTTTT; clone size: .; J gene: TRBJ2-2; V gene: TRBV4-2; D gene: TRBD2